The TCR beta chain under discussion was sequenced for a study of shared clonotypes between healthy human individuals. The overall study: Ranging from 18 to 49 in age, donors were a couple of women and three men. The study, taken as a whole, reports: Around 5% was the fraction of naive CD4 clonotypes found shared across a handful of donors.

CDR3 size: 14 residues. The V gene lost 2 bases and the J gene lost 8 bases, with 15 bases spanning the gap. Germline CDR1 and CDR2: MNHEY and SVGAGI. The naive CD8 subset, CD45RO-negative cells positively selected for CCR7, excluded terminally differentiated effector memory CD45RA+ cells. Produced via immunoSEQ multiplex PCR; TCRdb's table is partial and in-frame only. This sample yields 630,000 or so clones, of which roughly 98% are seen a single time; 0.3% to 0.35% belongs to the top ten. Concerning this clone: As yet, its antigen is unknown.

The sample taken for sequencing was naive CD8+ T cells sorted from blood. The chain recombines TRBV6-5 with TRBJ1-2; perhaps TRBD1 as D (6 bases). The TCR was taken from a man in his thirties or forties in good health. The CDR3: CASSYLTGLDGYTF. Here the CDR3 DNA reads TGTGCCAGCAGTTACCTTACAGGGTTGGACGGCTACACCTTC.